Shown below are 6 T cell receptor beta chains from a single sample sequenced in a study of blood T cell repertoires in COVID-19. Libraries were prepared by immunoSEQ multiplex PCR; TCRdb keeps only in-frame clonotypes and omits some of them. The table has some 69,000 clones, more than 75% seen once. The sequencing sample was made of peripheral blood. The receptor set was obtained from a human donor in a cohort sampled during active COVID-19.

The chain is built from TRBV10-3 and TRBJ2-5; 12 nucleotides align to TRBD2. There are 17 residues in the CDR3. With V trimmed by 4 bases and J by 2 bases, 8 bases remained unmatched. CDR1 and CDR2 from the germline V gene are ENHRY and SYGVKD. The CDR3, as DNA: TGTGCCATCAGTGGGAGACTAGCGGGGGACCGACAAGAGACCCAGTACTTC. This encodes CAISGRLAGDRQETQYF.

This clone has only one observation. This CDR3 reads CASSLWGREIFTEAFF. CDR3 bases: TGTGCCAGCAGCTTGTGGGGAAGGGAGATCTTCACTGAAGCTTTCTTT. This chain connects TRBV5-5 to TRBJ1-1; D not resolved. The CDR3 extends over 16 amino acids. The V end was cut by 1 base, the J end by 4 bases, with 17 bases between. Per the germline V gene, CDR1 is SGHKS and CDR2 is YYEKEE (reference sequence).

The chain's CDR3 is CSVPGTGENIQYF. For the CDR3, the DNA is TGCAGCGTGCCGGGGACAGGAGAAAACATTCAGTACTTC. The chain combines TRBV29-1 with TRBJ2-4, with 8 bases that match TRBD1. CDR1 and CDR2 (germline): SQVTM, ANQGSEA. This CDR3 is built from 13 residues. Trimming removed 6 bases from V and 5 bases from J; junction bases left unmatched: 6.

The rearrangement joins TRBV16 to TRBJ1-5; D gene ambiguous. V was trimmed by 4 bases and J by 6 bases, leaving 16 bases between them. This CDR3 contains 15 residues. CDR1 is KGHSY, CDR2 FQNENV, per germline. The CDR3 spells CASSPTRSSGQPQHF. CDR3 nucleotides: TGTGCCAGCAGCCCAACCCGGAGCTCGGGTCAGCCCCAGCATTTT.

The chain recombines TRBV6-6 with TRBJ2-5; maybe TRBD1 (6 bases). V was cut by 0 bases and J by 6 bases, with 14 bases left in between. From germline, CDR1 is MNHNY and CDR2 SVGAGI (reference sequence). The CDR3 totals 15 residues. CDR3 residues: CASSYSAQGVKTQYF. CDR3 DNA sequence: TGTGCCAGCAGTTACTCGGCACAGGGAGTCAAGACCCAGTACTTC.

The CDR3 reads CASSRGGPTDTQYF. The CDR3 DNA reads TGTGCCAGCAGCAGAGGGGGTCCCACAGATACGCAGTATTTT. V and J are TRBV6-5 and TRBJ2-3; perhaps TRBD1 as D (6 bases). CDR3 size: 14 residues. V was trimmed by 6 bases and J by 2 bases, leaving 12 bases between them. Germline V gene data show CDR1 as MNHEY and CDR2 as SVGAGI.